This T cell receptor (beta chain) was sequenced during a study of blood T cell repertoires in COVID-19. Study information: Sites across the United States, Italy and Spain contributed samples from acute and convalescent COVID-19. Nucleic acid was either cDNA or gDNA, and it came from T cells, B-cell-depleted T cells, or PBMCs.

Germline V gives CDR1 MNHNS, CDR2 SASEGT. The V end was cut by 1 base, the J end by 9 bases, with 10 bases between. CDR3 size: 13 residues. Original methodology: Reference gene primer amplification gave estimated nucleated cell counts. Only in-frame clones appear in the TCRdb table, and some are missing; sequencing was by immunoSEQ multiplex PCR. The DNA was the basis for D and trimming; V, J and clone size are from that table. The data show fewer than 250,000 clones, just over 85% seen once. Sequences were obtained from peripheral blood. This TCR was recovered from a man in his fifties or sixties with acute or convalescent COVID-19. The rearrangement uses TRBV6-1 and TRBJ2-4; D gene unclear. The chain's CDR3 is CASSEGSRGIQYF. CDR3 bases: TGTGCCAGCAGTGAAGGGTCGAGAGGCATTCAGTACTTC.